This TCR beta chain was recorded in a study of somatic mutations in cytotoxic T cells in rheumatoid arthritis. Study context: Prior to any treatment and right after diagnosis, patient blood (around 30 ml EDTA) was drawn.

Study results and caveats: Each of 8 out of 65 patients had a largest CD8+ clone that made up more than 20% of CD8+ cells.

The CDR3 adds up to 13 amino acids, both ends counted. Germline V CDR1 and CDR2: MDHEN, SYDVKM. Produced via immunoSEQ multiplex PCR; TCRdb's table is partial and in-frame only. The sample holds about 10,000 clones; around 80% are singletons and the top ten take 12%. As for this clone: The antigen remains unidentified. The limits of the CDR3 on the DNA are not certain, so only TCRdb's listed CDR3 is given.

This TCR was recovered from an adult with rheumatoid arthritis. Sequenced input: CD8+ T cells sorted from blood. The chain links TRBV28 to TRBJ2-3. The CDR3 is CASSSSERDTQYF.